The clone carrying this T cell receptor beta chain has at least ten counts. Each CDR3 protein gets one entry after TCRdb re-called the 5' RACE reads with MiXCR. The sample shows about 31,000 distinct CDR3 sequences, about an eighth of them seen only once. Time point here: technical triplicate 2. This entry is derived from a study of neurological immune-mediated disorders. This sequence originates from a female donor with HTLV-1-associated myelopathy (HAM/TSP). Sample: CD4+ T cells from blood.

Written as DNA, the CDR3 is TGCGCCAGCAGCCCCGTCGATCGGACTGAAGCTTTCTTT. Residues: CASSPVDRTEAFF. The chain joins TRBV5-1 to TRBJ1-1; D not resolved. Germline V CDR1 and CDR2: SGHRS, YFSETQ. The CDR3 consists of 13 residues. Deletions cut 4 bases from V and 5 bases from J, with 12 bases between.